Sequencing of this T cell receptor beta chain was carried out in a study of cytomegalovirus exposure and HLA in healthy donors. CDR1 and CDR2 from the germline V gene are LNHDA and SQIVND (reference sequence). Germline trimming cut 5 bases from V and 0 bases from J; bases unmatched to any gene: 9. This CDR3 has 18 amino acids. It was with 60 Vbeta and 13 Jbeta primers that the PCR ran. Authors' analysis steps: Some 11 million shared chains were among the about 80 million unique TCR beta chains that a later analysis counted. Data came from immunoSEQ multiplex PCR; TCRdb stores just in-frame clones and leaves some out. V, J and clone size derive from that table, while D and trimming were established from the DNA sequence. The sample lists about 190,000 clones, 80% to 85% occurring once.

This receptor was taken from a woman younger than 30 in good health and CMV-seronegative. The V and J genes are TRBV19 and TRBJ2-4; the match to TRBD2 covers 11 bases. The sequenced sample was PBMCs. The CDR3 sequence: CASSPGTSGNLAKNIQYF. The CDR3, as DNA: TGTGCCAGTAGTCCCGGGACTAGCGGCAACCTAGCCAAAAACATTCAGTACTTC.